These T cell receptor beta chains were read from a single sample in a study of blood T cell repertoires in COVID-19. Sequencing used immunoSEQ multiplex PCR; TCRdb keeps in-frame clones, though not all of them. This repertoire shows approximately 200,000 clones, roughly 90% found once; its top ten account for 2.2%. Sequencing input: peripheral blood. These receptors were obtained from a woman in her 50s with acute or convalescent COVID-19. CDR3s include the opening cysteine and the closing phenylalanine or tryptophan. A D gene is named only where the DNA matches it firmly. Clone size is shown for a subset of rows, as once, few, many or a class of expanded clone.

TGTGCCAGTACCTCTCCATCAGGGGCTGGGGCCAACGTCCTGACTTTC | CASTSPSGAGANVLTF | NA | TRBJ2-6 | 16 | TRBV19 | NA
TGCGCCAGCAGCCAAGGAGGCGGCTACACCTTC | CASSQGGGYTF | NA | TRBJ1-2 | 11 | TRBV4-3 | NA
TGTGCCACCAGTGATTGGCCAAGCAATCAGCCCCAGCATTTT | CATSDWPSNQPQHF | NA | TRBJ1-5 | 14 | TRBV24-1 | NA
TGTGCCAGCAGCTTCGCGACTAGTTGGGAGACCCAGTACTTC | CASSFATSWETQYF | NA | TRBJ2-5 | 14 | TRBV7-9 | NA
TGCGCCAGCAGCCAAACAGGAAACACTGAAGCTTTCTTT | CASSQTGNTEAFF | NA | TRBJ1-1 | 13 | TRBV4-3 | NA
TGTGCCAGCAGCTTAGCGCTGGTTTCGGCGGGACCGTTCAATGAGCAGTTCTTC | CASSLALVSAGPFNEQFF | NA | TRBJ2-1 | 18 | TRBV7-2 | NA
TGTGCCAGCAGTTACTCTGGGACTAGAGGATACAGTGAGCAGTTCTTC | CASSYSGTRGYSEQFF | TRBD2 | TRBJ2-1 | 16 | TRBV6-2/TRBV6-3 | NA
TGTGCCATCAAAGAGGGAGTAGCCAAAAACATTCAGTACTTC | CAIKEGVAKNIQYF | NA | TRBJ2-4 | 14 | TRBV10-3 | NA
TGCGCCAGCAGCCCCCCGGGACAGGGTATTACGTACGAGCAGTACTTC | CASSPPGQGITYEQYF | TRBD1 | TRBJ2-7 | 16 | TRBV4-3 | NA
TGTGCCAGCAGCGTCGGGACTAGCGCGAGCAATGAGCAGTTCTTC | CASSVGTSASNEQFF | TRBD2 | TRBJ2-1 | 15 | TRBV3-1/TRBV3-2 | NA
TGTGCCAGCAGTTACGGGGGACTAGCGGTACAAGAGACCCAGTACTTC | CASSYGGLAVQETQYF | TRBD2 | TRBJ2-5 | 16 | TRBV6-2/TRBV6-3 | NA
TGTGCCTGGAGGGGGGCGGTCGGCAGGGGTTTCTCTGGGGCCAACGTCCTGACTTTC | CAWRGAVGRGFSGANVLTF | NA | TRBJ2-6 | 19 | TRBV30 | once
TGTGCCTGGAGTAAACAGGGTCCCGGAAACACCATATATTTT | CAWSKQGPGNTIYF | NA | TRBJ1-3 | 14 | TRBV30 | NA
TGTGCCAGCAGTTACTCACAGGGACAGGGAAATTCACCCCTCCACTTT | CASSYSQGQGNSPLHF | TRBD1 | TRBJ1-6 | 16 | TRBV6-6 | few
TGTGCCAGCAGCCCCGGGACAGGGGGAAATGAGCAGTTCTTC | CASSPGTGGNEQFF | TRBD1 | TRBJ2-1 | 14 | TRBV3-1/TRBV3-2 | NA
TGTGCCAGCAGCCGCTCGGGTAGCGGTAATGAGCAGTTCTTC | CASSRSGSGNEQFF | NA | TRBJ2-1 | 14 | TRBV7-8 | NA
TGTGCCAGCAGCCCCGCGGAGACCCAGTACTTC | CASSPAETQYF | NA | TRBJ2-5 | 11 | TRBV5-5 | NA
TGTGCCAGTACCCTGGAACAGGCCAGCACTGAAGCTTTCTTT | CASTLEQASTEAFF | NA | TRBJ1-1 | 14 | TRBV19 | NA
TGTGCCATCAGTGAGGGTGCTCTCTCAGGTACGCAGTATTTT | CAISEGALSGTQYF | NA | TRBJ2-3 | 14 | TRBV10-3 | once
TGTGCCAGCAGTGAAGGACTAGCGGGGTCCTACGAGCAGTACTTC | CASSEGLAGSYEQYF | TRBD2 | TRBJ2-7 | 15 | TRBV2 | NA
TGTGCCAGCAGTTACTCGAGGTCTTCCTACGAGCAGTACTTC | CASSYSRSSYEQYF | NA | TRBJ2-7 | 14 | TRBV6-5 | NA
TGTGCCAGCAGCTTAGCGGGGCGAGTCACTGAAGCTTTCTTT | CASSLAGRVTEAFF | NA | TRBJ1-1 | 14 | TRBV7-2 | NA
TGCAGCGTTGCCATTGACAGGGCATTCAACTATGGCTACACCTTC | CSVAIDRAFNYGYTF | TRBD1 | TRBJ1-2 | 15 | TRBV29-1 | NA
TGTGCCAGCAGTATCCGATCGGGCTACGAGCAGTACTTC | CASSIRSGYEQYF | NA | TRBJ2-7 | 13 | TRBV6-2/TRBV6-3 | once
TGTGCCAGTAGCCTGGCGGAGGGGAACACTGAAGCTTTCTTT | CASSLAEGNTEAFF | NA | TRBJ1-1 | 14 | TRBV19 | NA
TGTGCCAGCAGCCCCCATAAGCCCGGGGAGCTGTTTTTT | CASSPHKPGELFF | NA | TRBJ2-2 | 13 | TRBV3-1/TRBV3-2 | few
TGCGCCAGCAGTGATGGGGGGGCCCCAGATACGCAGTATTTT | CASSDGGAPDTQYF | NA | TRBJ2-3 | 14 | TRBV10-2 | NA
TGTGCCAGCACCAACAGGGTAGGAGGTGAAGCTTTCTTT | CASTNRVGGEAFF | NA | TRBJ1-1 | 13 | TRBV25-1 | NA
TGTGCCAGCTCACCAATGCGACTGATGGAGGAGACCCAGTACTTC | CASSPMRLMEETQYF | NA | TRBJ2-5 | 15 | TRBV18 | NA
TGTGCCAGCAGCGTATCCCCGGGACACCGAGAGACCCAGTACTTC | CASSVSPGHRETQYF | NA | TRBJ2-5 | 15 | TRBV9 | NA
TGTGCCAGCAGTTACTCCCGGGACAGGGGGCAAATGGATGTTACAGATACGCAGTATTTT | CASSYSRDRGQMDVTDTQYF | TRBD1 | TRBJ2-3 | 20 | TRBV6-2/TRBV6-3 | NA
TGTGCCAGTAGTATATCCGCAGTGAACTATGGCTACACCTTC | CASSISAVNYGYTF | NA | TRBJ1-2 | 14 | TRBV19 | NA
TGCGCCAGCAGCTTGACCGCGGGAGGTGGCGGGGAGCTGTTTTTT | CASSLTAGGGGELFF | TRBD2 | TRBJ2-2 | 15 | TRBV5-1 | once
TGTGCCAGCTCACCAGAGCTCCCCTACGAGCAGTACTTC | CASSPELPYEQYF | NA | TRBJ2-7 | 13 | TRBV18 | NA
TGTGCCATCAGGTTAACCGAGGGATCCGGGGAGCTGTTTTTT | CAIRLTEGSGELFF | NA | TRBJ2-2 | 14 | TRBV10-3 | NA
TGTGCCACCAGCAGAGATCGAGGCAGGGGGAATGGGCCCCAGCATTTT | CATSRDRGRGNGPQHF | TRBD1 | TRBJ1-5 | 16 | TRBV15 | few
TGTGCCAGCAGCTTAGCGTTCGTCCAAGAGACCCAGTACTTC | CASSLAFVQETQYF | NA | TRBJ2-5 | 14 | TRBV7-9 | NA
TGTGCCTGGAGCCCCGGGCGGGGTCCGTACTACGAGCAGTACTTC | CAWSPGRGPYYEQYF | NA | TRBJ2-7 | 15 | TRBV30 | once
TGTGCCAGCTCACCCCCGGGTACCAATGAGCAGTTCTTC | CASSPPGTNEQFF | NA | TRBJ2-1 | 13 | TRBV18 | NA
TGTGCCAGCATAAGCGGGGGGGCCTTTATATCGGATACGCAGTATTTT | CASISGGAFISDTQYF | TRBD2 | TRBJ2-3 | 16 | TRBV2 | NA
TGTGCCAGCAGCTTTGACGGTAAACTTGAAGCTTTCTTT | CASSFDGKLEAFF | NA | TRBJ1-1 | 13 | TRBV12-1 | NA
TGTGCCAGCAGCTTAGATGGGACTAGCGGGAGGGGTTCGGGTGAGCAGTACTTC | CASSLDGTSGRGSGEQYF | TRBD2 | TRBJ2-7 | 18 | TRBV7-2 | NA
TGCGCCAGCAGCCAAGTTTCACTAGCGAGTAGATACACCGGGGAGCTGTTTTTT | CASSQVSLASRYTGELFF | TRBD2 | TRBJ2-2 | 18 | TRBV4-3 | NA
TGCGCCAGCAGCTCACAGGTGAACACTGAAGCTTTCTTT | CASSSQVNTEAFF | NA | TRBJ1-1 | 13 | TRBV5-1 | NA
TGTGCCATCAGTTCAAACAGGGAGTACCAAGAGACCCAGTACTTC | CAISSNREYQETQYF | NA | TRBJ2-5 | 15 | TRBV10-3 | NA